The rows below give T cell receptor beta chains drawn from one sample of a study of neurological immune-mediated disorders. TCRdb called the 5' RACE reads again in MiXCR, with one record for every CDR3 protein. This sample has more than 35,000 distinct CDR3 sequences, with more than 5% found just once. Sequenced input: CD4+ T cells from blood. These receptors were collected from a woman between 35 and 50 years old in good health. Both conserved end residues are part of each CDR3. D genes are given only for firm matches. A clone size is listed for some rows: how often the clone was seen (once, few, many), or a class if it is expanded.

cdr3_nt cdr3_aa j_call clone_size v_call d_call
TGTGCCAGCAGTTTCGGCGGGGCTGGAACCTACGAGCAGTACTTC CASSFGGAGTYEQYF TRBJ2-7 many TRBV12-3/TRBV12-4 -
TGCAGCGTTGTGGGCGGGCCGGGTTTGCAGTACTTC CSVVGGPGLQYF TRBJ2-5 many TRBV29-1 -
TGTGCCACCAGTGACCCCGTCGGGGACCAAGAGACCCAGTACTTC CATSDPVGDQETQYF TRBJ2-5 medium-sized TRBV24-1 -
TGTGCCATCTCCAAAGGAGGGCAACCCATGAACACTGAAGCTTTCTTT CAISKGGQPMNTEAFF TRBJ1-1 few TRBV6-1 -
TGTGCCAGCAGCCGGGACAGGCGCGGCTACACCTTC CASSRDRRGYTF TRBJ1-2 many TRBV14 TRBD1
TGTGCCAGCAGCCAAGATGGGTTGAGGGAGATTAGTTACAATGAGCAGTTCTTC CASSQDGLREISYNEQFF TRBJ2-1 - TRBV3-1 -
TGTGCCAGCAGCTTAGCGCAGGCAGATACGCAGTATTTT CASSLAQADTQYF TRBJ2-3 - TRBV7-8 -
TGTGCCAGCAGCCCTTCCGGGGGGGGTCTCGAGCAGTACTTC CASSPSGGGLEQYF TRBJ2-7 many TRBV7-2 TRBD2
TGCAGCGTTGGACGGCCCCAAGAGACCCAGTACTTC CSVGRPQETQYF TRBJ2-5 many TRBV29-1 -
TGTGCCAGTGGAAGGCCCTACGAGCAGTACTTC CASGRPYEQYF TRBJ2-7 many TRBV28 -
TGTGCCATCAGTGAGTCGAGGGGGACAGCCGCCGGCTACACCTTC CAISESRGTAAGYTF TRBJ1-2 many TRBV10-3 TRBD1
TGTGCCAGCAGTTTTCGTCTAGCGGGAGGCACAGACACGCAGTATTTT CASSFRLAGGTDTQYF TRBJ2-3 many TRBV27 TRBD2
TGTGCCAGCAGCTTAGACGTTGGCTACACCTTC CASSLDVGYTF TRBJ1-2 many TRBV7-2 -
TGTGCCATCAGTGAGTCTGGGGTTTCGGTGACCCAGTACTTC CAISESGVSVTQYF TRBJ2-5 many TRBV10-3 -
TGTGCCAGCTCGGGACAGGGGGCCTACCACTACGAGCAGTACTTC CASSGQGAYHYEQYF TRBJ2-7 many TRBV28 TRBD1
TGTGCCAGCAGCGTATCCGATAGGGGACTGCAGCCCCAGCATTTT CASSVSDRGLQPQHF TRBJ1-5 many TRBV9 -
TGTGCCAGCAGTTTAGGTTTTGGGCCATCGGAAGGCTACACCTTC CASSLGFGPSEGYTF TRBJ1-2 many TRBV12-3/TRBV12-4 -
TGTGCCAGCTCACCACCGGGACTAGCCTCGAATGAGCAGTTCTTC CASSPPGLASNEQFF TRBJ2-1 many TRBV18 TRBD2
TGTGCCAGCAGCTGGGGGACGTCGTGTAGAGAGACCCAGTACTTC CASSWGTSCRETQYF TRBJ2-5 many TRBV7-4 -
TGTGCCAGCAGTCTGACTAGCGGGGGGGCCCAGTACTTC CASSLTSGGAQYF TRBJ2-5 many TRBV3-1 TRBD2
TGCAGCGTTGAGATGGCCGCAGATACGCAGTATTTT CSVEMAADTQYF TRBJ2-3 many TRBV29-1 -
TGTGCCAGACAACAGGGAAAGGACGAGCAGTACTTC CARQQGKDEQYF TRBJ2-7 many TRBV2 -
TGCAGTGGGGGCGGGAAGGTAGATACGCAGTATTTT CSGGGKVDTQYF TRBJ2-3 many TRBV20-1 -